This T cell receptor (beta chain) was identified in a study of human T cells and chemical hapten exposure. Study background: It was small differences in pooled library volume that mainly caused per-sample TCR yields to vary. Findings and limits, study-wide: PT1 expanded TCR counts and patch test score were linked, and their correlation was positive. Against controls, expanded TCRs gave rise to significantly more large CDR3 similarity clusters.

Indicated time point: patch test 2, 6 weeks after DPC sensitization. Treatment noted: therapeutic diphenylcyclopropenone sensitization with weekly scalp DPC. Between the trimmed V and J ends, which lost 4 bases and 2 bases, there was a span of 17 bases. The CDR3 contains 15 residues. The germline gives CDR1 DFQATT, CDR2 SNEGSKA (reference sequence). TCRdb fed the RACE reads into MiXCR, producing one record per CDR3 protein. Among about 96,000 distinct CDR3 sequences, 9.3% were seen once, and the ten largest hold about 2%. This clonotype was counted ten times or more. Antigen unknown. This sequence joins TRBV20-1 and TRBJ1-2; perhaps TRBD1 as D (6 bases). The starting material was whole blood, obtained in connection with sensitization to the hapten diphenylcyclopropenone (DPC). This sequence was found in a woman in her thirties or forties with alopecia areata. Some clones in this sample may be carry-over from other donors' samples. The CDR3 loop is CSATSRTVGNYGYTF. The CDR3 DNA reads as TGCAGTGCTACCTCTCGGACAGTCGGGAACTATGGCTACACCTTC.